Listed below are T cell receptor beta chains from one sample, sequenced in a study of glioma-infiltrating T cells after dendritic cell vaccination. The data were produced by immunoSEQ multiplex PCR, yet TCRdb's version contains in-frame clones alone and is incomplete. The table includes approximately 10,000 clones, 81% detected once. Sequencing was performed on blood, taken after dendritic cell vaccination. The receptors come from a human donor with glioblastoma. CDR3s include the opening cysteine and the closing phenylalanine or tryptophan. A D gene is named only where the DNA matches it firmly.

j_call v_call d_call cdr3_aa cdr3_nt
TRBJ2-7 TRBV9 . CASSPEQDRNYEQYF TGTGCCAGCAGCCCCGAGCAAGACAGGAACTACGAGCAGTACTTC
TRBJ2-4 TRBV7-2 . CASGTQGRVKNIQYF TGTGCCAGCGGGACACAGGGCCGTGTCAAAAACATTCAGTACTTC
TRBJ2-3 TRBV2 TRBD2 CASSATSGRTDTQYF TGTGCCAGCAGCGCGACTAGCGGGAGGACAGATACGCAGTATTTT
TRBJ2-1 TRBV6-4 . CASSDGDLKMQFF TGTGCCAGCAGTGACGGGGACTTAAAGATGCAGTTCTTC
TRBJ2-1 TRBV7-3 TRBD2 CASSLTVGGLAGSYNEQFF TGTGCCAGCAGCTTAACCGTTGGGGGACTAGCGGGCTCCTACAATGAGCAGTTCTTC
TRBJ2-5 TRBV7-9 . CASSLGQVVTQYF TGTGCCAGCAGCTTAGGACAGGTGGTGACCCAGTACTTC
TRBJ2-2 TRBV7-3 TRBD1 CASSPRPGGNTGELFF TGTGCCAGCAGCCCCCGGCCAGGGGGCAATACCGGGGAGCTGTTTTTT
TRBJ1-4 TRBV30 . CAWSVDAARNEKLFF TGTGCCTGGAGTGTAGACGCGGCGAGGAATGAAAAACTGTTTTTT
TRBJ2-5 TRBV5-6 TRBD2 CASRGASGILAETQYF TGTGCCAGCAGAGGGGCTAGCGGGATTCTGGCAGAGACCCAGTACTTC
TRBJ2-7 TRBV5-1 . CASSLDRYEQYF TGCGCCAGCAGCTTGGACAGGTACGAGCAGTACTTC
TRBJ1-3 TRBV9 . CASRPSGVGNTIYF TGTGCCAGCAGGCCCTCGGGGGTCGGAAACACCATATATTTT
TRBJ1-4 TRBV2 TRBD1 CASDRTGFNEKLFF TGTGCCAGCGACCGGACAGGGTTTAATGAAAAACTGTTTTTT
TRBJ1-2 TRBV10-2 TRBD1 CASSLDRGNYGYTF TGCGCCAGCAGCCTCGACAGGGGTAACTATGGCTACACCTTC